The rows below give T cell receptor beta chains drawn from one sample of a study of CD8 T cells in ankylosing spondylitis. TCRdb reprocessed the 5' RACE reads with MiXCR, giving one entry per CDR3 protein. The sample lists 750,000 to 850,000 distinct CDR3 sequences; approximately 12% were seen once. Sequencing was carried out using blood, either unsorted or a sorted T cell fraction (not recorded which). The source of these receptors is a male donor with ankylosing spondylitis. The CDR3 runs from the conserved cysteine through the conserved F or W. A D gene is named only where the DNA matches it firmly. Clone size, where shown, is once, few, many, or a class for clones that have expanded.

D | size | J | length | V | CDR3 | DNA
. | many | TRBJ2-7 | 17 | TRBV7-6 | CASSLGPTGTSSYEQYF | TGTGCCAGCAGCTTAGGACCGACAGGAACGAGCTCCTACGAGCAGTACTTC
TRBD2 | . | TRBJ2-1 | 16 | TRBV7-2 | CASSLMAGGLGNEQFF | TGTGCCAGCAGCTTAATGGCGGGGGGGTTAGGAAATGAGCAGTTCTTC
TRBD2 | . | TRBJ2-3 | 17 | TRBV5-5 | CASSLIIAGDSTDTQYF | TGTGCCAGCAGCTTAATAATAGCGGGGGATAGCACAGATACGCAGTATTTT
. | . | TRBJ1-5 | 13 | TRBV12-3/TRBV12-4 | CASTPDSNQPQHF | TGTGCCAGCACCCCGGATAGCAATCAGCCCCAGCATTTT
. | few | TRBJ2-7 | 15 | TRBV15 | CATSRLGAESAEQYF | TGTGCCACCAGCAGATTAGGGGCGGAATCTGCCGAGCAGTACTTC
. | . | TRBJ2-6 | 16 | TRBV4-3 | CASSQDVGWGANVLTF | TGCGCCAGCAGCCAAGACGTGGGGTGGGGGGCCAACGTCCTGACTTTC
. | . | TRBJ2-4 | 11 | TRBV20-1 | CSAPGVDIQYF | TGCAGTGCGCCAGGGGTGGACATTCAGTACTTC
. | few | TRBJ1-1 | 13 | TRBV29-1 | CSVGALRDTEAFF | TGCAGCGTTGGAGCCCTCAGGGACACTGAAGCTTTCTTT
TRBD2 | . | TRBJ2-3 | 15 | TRBV5-1 | CASSPRQRGGLTQYF | TGCGCCAGCAGCCCCCGCCAGCGGGGGGGCCTAACGCAGTATTTT
. | . | TRBJ2-7 | 12 | TRBV18 | CASSHLNYEQYF | TGTGCCAGCTCACACCTGAACTACGAGCAGTACTTC
TRBD2 | . | TRBJ2-5 | 13 | TRBV20-1 | CSARLAEQETQYF | TGCAGTGCCCGACTAGCGGAGCAAGAGACCCAGTACTTC
TRBD2 | . | TRBJ2-2 | 15 | TRBV20-1 | CSASRGGPLTGELFF | TGCAGTGCTAGTAGGGGAGGGCCCTTGACCGGGGAGCTGTTTTTT
. | . | TRBJ2-2 | 13 | TRBV27 | CASSLIDTGELFF | TGTGCCAGCAGTTTAATAGATACCGGGGAGCTGTTTTTT
. | many | TRBJ2-1 | 14 | TRBV20-1 | CSARADHSYNEQFF | TGCAGTGCTAGAGCTGACCACTCCTACAATGAGCAGTTCTTC
. | . | TRBJ2-5 | 15 | TRBV7-7 | CASSDGGALQETQYF | TGTGCTAGCAGCGATGGGGGGGCTCTTCAAGAGACCCAGTACTTC
TRBD2 | . | TRBJ2-3 | 17 | TRBV4-3 | CASSLASTSGRGDTQYF | TGCGCCAGCAGCCTGGCCTCGACTAGCGGGCGGGGGGATACGCAGTATTTT
. | . | TRBJ2-7 | 14 | TRBV20-1 | CSAISHQRTYEQYF | TGCAGTGCTATATCCCACCAGCGGACCTACGAGCAGTACTTC
. | few | TRBJ2-5 | 14 | TRBV9 | CASSVDAYQETQYF | TGTGCCAGCAGCGTTGATGCATACCAAGAGACCCAGTACTTC
. | few | TRBJ1-1 | 14 | TRBV10-3 | CAIRPGPMNTEAFF | TGTGCCATCAGACCCGGCCCCATGAACACTGAAGCTTTCTTT
. | . | TRBJ2-5 | 12 | TRBV20-1 | CSASLVKETQYF | TGCAGTGCTAGTTTAGTAAAAGAGACCCAGTACTTC
. | . | TRBJ2-7 | 14 | TRBV12-3/TRBV12-4 | CASSLTGIIYEQYF | TGTGCCAGCAGTTTAACAGGGATAATCTACGAGCAGTACTTC
. | few | TRBJ1-1 | 15 | TRBV5-1 | CASSLAGQEGTEAFF | TGCGCCAGCAGCTTGGCCGGGCAGGAAGGGACTGAAGCTTTCTTT
. | . | TRBJ1-1 | 15 | TRBV7-8 | CASSLPRGGSPEAFF | TGTGCCAGCAGCTTGCCGAGGGGGGGAAGCCCTGAAGCTTTCTTT
. | . | TRBJ2-3 | 13 | TRBV6-1 | CASREHSTDTQYF | TGTGCCAGCAGGGAACATAGCACAGATACGCAGTATTTT
. | . | TRBJ1-2 | 15 | TRBV6-5 | CASSYSTAYHYGYTF | TGTGCCAGCAGTTACTCGACAGCGTACCATTATGGCTACACCTTC
. | few | TRBJ2-1 | 10 | TRBV20-1 | CSARREWQFF | TGCAGTGCCAGAAGGGAATGGCAGTTCTTC
TRBD1 | few | TRBJ2-7 | 14 | TRBV5-1 | CASGGDREPSEQYF | TGCGCCAGCGGGGGGGACAGGGAACCCTCCGAGCAGTACTTC
TRBD2 | few | TRBJ2-3 | 15 | TRBV20-1 | CSARGASGGTDTQYF | TGCAGTGCGCGGGGGGCTAGCGGGGGCACAGATACGCAGTATTTT
. | few | TRBJ2-3 | 15 | TRBV6-5 | CASSYGYTSTDTQYF | TGTGCCAGCAGTTACGGGTACACAAGCACAGATACGCAGTATTTT
TRBD2 | many | TRBJ2-1 | 19 | TRBV4-3 | CASSQGFGTSGRSGREQFF | TGCGCCAGCAGCCAGGGATTCGGGACTAGCGGGAGAAGCGGAAGAGAGCAGTTCTTC
TRBD2 | . | TRBJ2-3 | 17 | TRBV7-2 | CASSDRPTSGYTDTQYF | TGTGCCAGCAGCGACCGGCCGACTAGCGGGTACACAGATACGCAGTATTTT
. | few | TRBJ2-5 | 14 | TRBV5-6 | CASSQMTGGETQYF | TGTGCCAGCAGCCAAATGACTGGGGGAGAGACCCAGTACTTC
. | many | TRBJ2-5 | 12 | TRBV29-1 | CSITGTGETQYF | TGCAGCATTACCGGGACGGGGGAGACCCAGTACTTC
TRBD1 | many | TRBJ1-2 | 12 | TRBV7-2 | CASVRDSYGYTF | TGTGCCAGCGTCCGGGACAGCTATGGCTACACCTTC
. | many | TRBJ1-1 | 14 | TRBV20-1 | CSATLVRRNTEAFF | TGCAGTGCCACACTAGTGCGTCGGAACACTGAAGCTTTCTTT
. | . | TRBJ1-2 | 17 | TRBV4-3 | CASSQDEVQGHHYGYTF | TGCGCCAGCAGCCAAGATGAGGTCCAGGGCCACCACTATGGCTACACCTTC
TRBD1 | . | TRBJ2-7 | 15 | TRBV4-2 | CASSQVDRGTYEQYF | TGTGCCAGCAGCCAAGTGGACAGGGGAACCTACGAGCAGTACTTC
TRBD2 | . | TRBJ2-5 | 15 | TRBV20-1 | CSASLGTSDVETQYF | TGCAGTGCTAGCCTCGGGACTAGCGATGTGGAGACCCAGTACTTC
. | many | TRBJ2-7 | 15 | TRBV5-1 | CASSLSRSPSYEQYF | TGCGCCAGCAGCTTGTCCCGATCGCCCTCCTACGAGCAGTACTTC
. | few | TRBJ1-2 | 12 | TRBV4-2 | CASSQVEGPYTF | TGTGCCAGCAGCCAAGTGGAGGGCCCCTACACCTTC
TRBD1 | many | TRBJ1-1 | 13 | TRBV12-3/TRBV12-4 | CASSPGTGVAAFF | TGTGCCAGCAGTCCCGGGACAGGGGTTGCGGCTTTCTTT
. | few | TRBJ2-7 | 13 | TRBV20-1 | CSARGARSYEQYF | TGCAGTGCTCGGGGGGCCAGGTCCTACGAGCAGTACTTC
. | . | TRBJ2-1 | 12 | TRBV20-1 | CSARDWTGSQFF | TGCAGTGCTAGAGATTGGACTGGTAGTCAGTTCTTC
TRBD2 | . | TRBJ2-1 | 14 | TRBV7-2 | CASSSAGPGNEQFF | TGTGCCAGCAGCTCAGCGGGACCGGGGAATGAGCAGTTCTTC
. | . | TRBJ2-1 | 14 | TRBV7-8 | CASSLGAFRNEQFF | TGTGCCAGCAGCTTGGGGGCCTTTCGCAATGAGCAGTTCTTC
. | many | TRBJ2-5 | 11 | TRBV28 | CASSFGRAQYF | TGTGCCAGCAGTTTCGGCCGGGCCCAGTACTTC
. | few | TRBJ2-7 | 15 | TRBV5-5 | CASSPDPGRVYEQYF | TGTGCCAGCAGTCCTGACCCGGGACGCGTCTACGAGCAGTACTTC
TRBD2 | many | TRBJ2-3 | 14 | TRBV6-1 | CAPRVAGRPDTQYF | TGTGCCCCCCGGGTAGCGGGACGCCCAGATACGCAGTATTTT
. | . | TRBJ1-6 | 16 | TRBV6-1 | CASRGGTLYDLMQLHF | TGTGCCAGCAGAGGGGGGACCCTTTATGACTTAATGCAACTCCACTTT
. | few | TRBJ1-6 | 14 | TRBV20-1 | CSARFTVPDSPLHF | TGCAGTGCTAGGTTTACAGTGCCCGATTCACCCCTCCACTTT
. | . | TRBJ2-4 | 15 | TRBV7-9 | CASSPPFRGGNIQYF | TGTGCCAGCAGCCCACCGTTTAGGGGGGGAAACATTCAGTACTTC